Each of the 25 T cell receptor beta chains below was sequenced from the same sample in a study of neoadjuvant anti-PD-1 for oral cavity cancer. TCRdb keeps only in-frame clones here, not all; method: immunoSEQ multiplex PCR. The sample carries around 5,700 clones, around 60% recorded once. Sequencing used tumor tissue, obtained before nivolumab (anti-PD-1) treatment. These receptors all come from a person aged 35-80 years with oral cavity squamous cell carcinoma.

V usage is TRBV10-1 and J usage is TRBJ2-3; 7 nucleotides line up with TRBD1. Unmatched junction bases numbered 11, after V lost 6 bases and J lost 5 bases. Germline V gene lookup returns CDR1 WNHNN and CDR2 SYGVQD (reference sequence). This CDR3 region has 15 residues. CDR3 in DNA: TGCGCCAGCAGCCTCGTAGGGGGCGCGAAAGATACGCAGTATTTT. This gives the protein CASSLVGGAKDTQYF.

The gene calls are TRBV4-1 and TRBJ1-1; possibly TRBD1 for D (5 bases). CDR1 is MGHRA, CDR2 YSYEKL, per germline. The CDR3 runs 16 residues. The ends were cut back, 1 base at V and 0 bases at J, with 12 bases in the middle. CDR3 in DNA: TGCGCCAGCAGCCAAGGGTGGCAGGGTATGAACACTGAAGCTTTCTTT. Protein sequence: CASSQGWQGMNTEAFF.

This clone was seen a handful of times. This chain joins TRBV6-1 and TRBJ2-4; 7 bases fit TRBD2. Unmatched junction bases numbered 13, after V lost 8 bases and J lost 9 bases. The CDR3 is 14 residues long. Germline V lookup: CDR1 MNHNS, CDR2 SASEGT. The CDR3 here is CASARDYQDGIQYF. The CDR3, as DNA: TGTGCCAGCGCCCGGGACTACCAAGACGGCATTCAGTACTTC.

The V call is TRBV4-1, the J call TRBJ2-2, with 12 bases aligning to TRBD2. Germline V lookup: CDR1 MGHRA, CDR2 YSYEKL. CDR3 size: 18 residues. The trim removed 4 bases at V and 0 bases at J, leaving 6 bases unmatched. This chain's CDR3 is CASSPLGTSGPNTGELFF. The CDR3 nucleotides read TGCGCCAGCAGCCCGTTGGGGACTAGCGGGCCGAACACCGGGGAGCTGTTTTTT.

V and J are TRBV27 and TRBJ1-2; D may be TRBD1 (5 bases). The germline gives CDR1 MNHEY, CDR2 SMNVEV (reference sequence). This CDR3 spans 15 amino acids. The V gene lost 3 bases and the J gene lost 7 bases, with 18 bases spanning the gap. The CDR3 region is CASSLSGDVGGGYTF. CDR3 sequence (DNA): TGTGCCAGCAGTTTGTCGGGGGACGTGGGTGGTGGCTACACCTTC.

The rearrangement uses TRBV7-6 and TRBJ2-5; D might be TRBD1 or TRBD2, each matching 5 bases. Looked up from germline, CDR1 is SGHVS and CDR2 is FNYEAQ. Between the trimmed V and J ends, which lost 5 bases and 5 bases, there was a span of 12 bases. The CDR3 consists of 13 residues. The CDR3 DNA reads as TGTGCCAGCAGCGGCTGGGACGGCGAGACCCAGTACTTC. As protein: CASSGWDGETQYF.

The rearrangement links TRBV6-4 to TRBJ2-3; 7 nucleotides line up with TRBD1. The CDR3 extends over 14 amino acids. V dropped 2 bases and J dropped 7; count of bases not matched to a gene: 6. Looked up from germline, CDR1 is MRHNA and CDR2 is SNTAGT. The CDR3 sequence is CASSDSPGGNTQYF. Here the CDR3 DNA reads TGTGCCAGCAGTGACAGCCCAGGGGGAAATACGCAGTATTTT.

The genes are TRBV18 and TRBJ1-1; D is possibly TRBD1 (5 bases). The germline V gene has CDR1 KGHSH and CDR2 LQKENI. Deletions cut 1 base from V and 0 bases from J, with 12 bases between. The CDR3 is made up of 16 amino acids. The CDR3 bases are TGTGCCAGCTCACCACGGACAAAACTAATGAACACTGAAGCTTTCTTT. This translates into CASSPRTKLMNTEAFF.

The chain uses TRBV10-3 and TRBJ1-2; D may be TRBD1 (6 bases). Germline CDR1 and CDR2: ENHRY and SYGVKD. The V end lost 1 base, the J end lost 2 bases, and 11 bases lay between the germline ends. The CDR3 sequence is 15 residues long. CDR3 sequence (DNA): TGTGCCATCAGTGAGTGGGGGGCGGCGAACTATGGCTACACCTTC. Translating gives CAISEWGAANYGYTF.

This clone was found a few times. The chain joins TRBV5-1 to TRBJ1-2; D not resolved. Germline values: CDR1 SGHRS, CDR2 YFSETQ. The length of the CDR3 is 15 residues. V was pared by 0 bases and J by 3 bases, with 12 bases between. As DNA, the CDR3 is TGCGCCAGCAGCTTGGCCGACGGAGATTACTATGGCTACACCTTC. It translates to CASSLADGDYYGYTF.

This rearrangement joins TRBV27 to TRBJ1-5; D ambiguous. The CDR3 runs to 15 residues. The V end lost 5 bases, the J end lost 2 bases, and 13 bases lay between the germline ends. CDR1 is MNHEY and CDR2 is SMNVEV in the germline V gene (reference sequence). The CDR3 nucleotides are TGTGCCAGCAGTCTTAACGGCCAGGGCAATCAGCCCCAGCATTTT. Its protein product is CASSLNGQGNQPQHF.

This clone was detected only a few times. The chain has TRBV6-1 and TRBJ2-5; D might be TRBD2 (5 bases). Germline CDR1 reads MNHNS; CDR2 reads SASEGT. The V end lost 0 bases, the J end lost 1 base, and 12 bases lay between the germline ends. The CDR3 sequence is 16 residues long. CDR3 loop: CASSEAGSGIQETQYF. In DNA form, the CDR3 reads TGTGCCAGCAGTGAAGCTGGCAGCGGAATCCAAGAGACCCAGTACTTC.

This clone was detected only a few times. The chain joins TRBV15 to TRBJ1-2; D gene uncertain. Germline values: CDR1 LNHNV, CDR2 YYDKDF (reference sequence). V shed 1 base and J shed 8 bases, with 11 bases lying between them. This CDR3 is 13 amino acids long. CDR3 sequence reads: CATSRGSTEGYTF. The CDR3 DNA reads as TGTGCCACCAGCAGAGGATCTACAGAAGGCTACACCTTC. The variable domain in full, completed from reference TRBV15 and TRBJ1-2, reads DAMVIQNPRYQVTQFGKPVTLSCSQTLNHNVMYWYQQKSSQAPKLLFHYYDKDFNNEADTPDNFQSRRPNTSFCFLDIRSPGLGDTAMYLCATSRGSTEGYTFGSGTRLTVV.

The chain uses TRBV6-6 and TRBJ1-1; a weak D match, TRBD1 (5 bases). V lost 5 bases, J lost 1 base, and 17 bases lay in between. The CDR3 is made up of 16 amino acids. Germline CDR1 and CDR2: MNHNY and SVGAGI (reference sequence). CDR3 in amino acids: CASSGSRQRGNTEAFF. DNA of the CDR3: TGTGCCAGCAGTGGGAGTCGACAGAGGGGGAACACTGAAGCTTTCTTT.

Within the sample, this clone is medium-sized. The rearrangement links TRBV29-1 to TRBJ2-5; D remains unclear. This CDR3 region has 11 residues. Germline lookup yields CDR1 SQVTM and CDR2 ANQGSEA. V lost 6 bases and J 5 bases, leaving 10 bases between the germline ends. Here the CDR3 DNA reads TGCAGCGTCCCCCGGGCCGAGACCCAGTACTTC. It is translated as CSVPRAETQYF.

CDR3 in amino acids: CASSLIGTYEQYF. CDR3 nucleotides: TGTGCCAGCAGTTTAATAGGTACCTACGAGCAGTACTTC. The chain carries TRBV28 and TRBJ2-7; D ambiguous. Looked up from germline, CDR1 is MDHEN and CDR2 is SYDVKM. CDR3 size: 13 residues. The V end was cut by 2 bases, the J end by 2 bases, with 7 bases between.

The chain employs TRBV10-3 and TRBJ2-7, with TRBD1 matching 7 bases. Per the germline V gene, CDR1 is ENHRY and CDR2 is SYGVKD. V lost 5 bases, J lost 0 bases, and 10 bases stayed unmatched. The CDR3 consists of 16 residues. The CDR3 sequence is CAISNWGRGSSYEQYF. The CDR3 DNA reads as TGTGCCATCAGTAATTGGGGCAGGGGGAGCTCCTACGAGCAGTACTTC.

J is TRBJ1-4 and V is TRBV7-9, with D maybe TRBD1 (5 bases). Per germline, CDR1 SEHNR and CDR2 FQNEAQ (reference sequence). V shed 1 base and J shed 8 bases, with 11 bases lying between them. This CDR3 spans 14 amino acids. CDR3 DNA sequence: TGTGCCAGCAGCTTAGGGGGCGGAGTAGAAAAACTGTTTTTT. Its protein is CASSLGGGVEKLFF.

The chain has TRBV29-1 and TRBJ2-1; weak D call: TRBD1 (5 bases). The CDR3 loop spans 15 amino acids. Deletions cut 0 bases from V and 4 bases from J, with 13 bases between. Germline V gives CDR1 SQVTM, CDR2 ANQGSEA. The CDR3 sequence: CSVEDYETEYNEQFF. The CDR3 nucleotides read TGCAGCGTTGAAGATTACGAGACAGAGTACAATGAGCAGTTCTTC.

The chain couples TRBV19 to TRBJ2-1; 7 bases are a match to TRBD2. The junction had 4 bases not matched to a gene; V was cut back by 3 bases and J by 8 bases. The CDR3 contains 13 residues. Germline V gene lookup returns CDR1 LNHDA and CDR2 SQIVND (reference sequence). In nucleotides, the CDR3 is TGTGCCAGTAGTATCTCCCGGGAGGATGAGCAGTTCTTC. As protein: CASSISREDEQFF.

The chain recombines TRBV11-2 with TRBJ1-3; possible D gene TRBD1, 5 bases. The germline V and J ends were trimmed by 5 bases and 4 bases, with 18 bases remaining between them. There are 16 residues in the CDR3. The germline CDR1 and CDR2 sequences are SGHAT and FQNNGV. CDR3 in DNA: TGTGCCAGCAGCCCATTGGGGGGGGACGACGGAAACACCATATATTTT. Translating it yields CASSPLGGDDGNTIYF.

This clone showed up just a few times. This sequence joins TRBV5-5 and TRBJ1-2, with TRBD1 identical over 7 bases. CDR1 is SGHKS and CDR2 is YYEKEE in the germline V gene (reference sequence). J was trimmed by 6 bases and V by 3 bases; bases with no gene match: 8. CDR3 length: 14 amino acids. This CDR3 reads CASSSLTGPDGYTF. The CDR3 coding sequence is TGTGCCAGCAGCTCGCTGACAGGGCCGGATGGCTACACCTTC.

This chain joins TRBV5-1 and TRBJ2-7; D is unresolved. The V and J ends lost 4 bases and 10 bases respectively, with 6 bases between them. This CDR3 spans 9 amino acids. Per germline, CDR1 SGHRS and CDR2 YFSETQ. CDR3 protein: CASSPGQYF. The CDR3 bases are TGCGCCAGCAGCCCAGGACAGTACTTC.

The chain recombines TRBV6-5 with TRBJ2-6; D remains ambiguous. CDR1 and CDR2 from the germline V gene are MNHEY and SVGAGI. There are 15 residues in the CDR3. The V end was cut by 2 bases, the J end by 1 base, with 6 bases between. Here the CDR3 DNA reads TGTGCCAGCAGTTACGGCCGGTCTGGGGCCAACGTCCTGACTTTC. This translates into CASSYGRSGANVLTF.

The genes are TRBV6-4 and TRBJ2-3; D is possibly TRBD2 (5 bases). With 3 bases removed from V and 8 bases from J, the gap between germline ends came to 15 bases. The germline V gene has CDR1 MRHNA and CDR2 SNTAGT. The CDR3 sequence is 14 residues long. This CDR3 is CASSESEGVGTQYF. DNA of the CDR3: TGTGCCAGCAGTGAGTCCGAGGGCGTAGGTACGCAGTATTTT.